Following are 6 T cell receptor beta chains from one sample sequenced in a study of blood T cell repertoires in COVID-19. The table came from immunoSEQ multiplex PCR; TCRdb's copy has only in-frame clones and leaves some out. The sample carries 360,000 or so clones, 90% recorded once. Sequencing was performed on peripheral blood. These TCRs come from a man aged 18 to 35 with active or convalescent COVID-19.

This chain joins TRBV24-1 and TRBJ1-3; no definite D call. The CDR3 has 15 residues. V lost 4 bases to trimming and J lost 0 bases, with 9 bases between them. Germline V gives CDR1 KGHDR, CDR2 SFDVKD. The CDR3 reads CATSENQDSGNTIYF. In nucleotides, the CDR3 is TGTGCCACCAGTGAGAACCAGGACTCTGGAAACACCATATATTTT.

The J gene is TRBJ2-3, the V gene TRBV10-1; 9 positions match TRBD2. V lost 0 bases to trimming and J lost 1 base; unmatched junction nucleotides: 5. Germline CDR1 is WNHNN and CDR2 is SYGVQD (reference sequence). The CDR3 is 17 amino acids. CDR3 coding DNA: TGCGCCAGCAGTGAGTCGCGGGCTAGCGGGGGCACAGATACGCAGTATTTT. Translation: CASSESRASGGTDTQYF.

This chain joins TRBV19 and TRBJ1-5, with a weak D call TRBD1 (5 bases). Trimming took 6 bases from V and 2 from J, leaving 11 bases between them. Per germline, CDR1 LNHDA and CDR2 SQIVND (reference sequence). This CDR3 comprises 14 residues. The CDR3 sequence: CASRQGLGNQPQHF. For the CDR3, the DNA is TGTGCCAGTAGGCAGGGTTTGGGCAATCAGCCCCAGCATTTT.

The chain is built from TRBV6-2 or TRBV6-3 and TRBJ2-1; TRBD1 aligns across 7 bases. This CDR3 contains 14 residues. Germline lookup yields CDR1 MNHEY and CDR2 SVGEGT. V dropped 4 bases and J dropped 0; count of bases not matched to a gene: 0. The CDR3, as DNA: TGTGCCAGCAGTTGGGACAGCTCCTACAATGAGCAGTTCTTC. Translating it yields CASSWDSSYNEQFF.

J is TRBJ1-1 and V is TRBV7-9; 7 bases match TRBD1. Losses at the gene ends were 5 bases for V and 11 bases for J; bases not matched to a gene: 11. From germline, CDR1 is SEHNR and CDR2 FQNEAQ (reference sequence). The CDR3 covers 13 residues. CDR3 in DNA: TGTGCCAGCAGCCCCGGGTCCGACAGGGCGGCTTTCTTT. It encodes CASSPGSDRAAFF.

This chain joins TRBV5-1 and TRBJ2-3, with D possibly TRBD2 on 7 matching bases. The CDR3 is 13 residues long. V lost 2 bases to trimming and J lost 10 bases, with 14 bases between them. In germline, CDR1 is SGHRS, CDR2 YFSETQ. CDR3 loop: CASSLGGGESQYF. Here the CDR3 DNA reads TGCGCCAGCAGCTTAGGAGGGGGGGAGTCGCAGTATTTT. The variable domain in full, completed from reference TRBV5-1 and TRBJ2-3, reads KAGVTQTPRYLIKTRGQQVTLSCSPISGHRSVSWYQQTPGQGLQFLFEYFSETQRNKGNFPGRFSGRQFSNSRSEMNVSTLELGDSALYLCASSLGGGESQYFGPGTRLTVL.